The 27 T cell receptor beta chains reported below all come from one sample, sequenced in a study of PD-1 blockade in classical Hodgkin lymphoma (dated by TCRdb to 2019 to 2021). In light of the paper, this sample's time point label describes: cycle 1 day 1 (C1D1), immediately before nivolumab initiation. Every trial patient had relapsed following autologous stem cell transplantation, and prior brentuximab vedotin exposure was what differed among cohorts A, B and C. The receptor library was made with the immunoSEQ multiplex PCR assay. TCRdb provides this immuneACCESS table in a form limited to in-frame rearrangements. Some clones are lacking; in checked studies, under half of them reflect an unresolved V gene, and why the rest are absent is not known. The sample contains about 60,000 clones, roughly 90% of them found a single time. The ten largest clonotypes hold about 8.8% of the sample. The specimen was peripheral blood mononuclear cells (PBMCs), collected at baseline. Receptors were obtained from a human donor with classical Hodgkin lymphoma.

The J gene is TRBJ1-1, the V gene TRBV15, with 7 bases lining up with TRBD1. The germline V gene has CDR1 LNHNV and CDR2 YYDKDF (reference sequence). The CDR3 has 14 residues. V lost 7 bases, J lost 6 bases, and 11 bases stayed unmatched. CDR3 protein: CATKYQGGAAEAFF. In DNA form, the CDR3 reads TGTGCCACCAAGTATCAGGGGGGTGCGGCTGAAGCTTTCTTT.

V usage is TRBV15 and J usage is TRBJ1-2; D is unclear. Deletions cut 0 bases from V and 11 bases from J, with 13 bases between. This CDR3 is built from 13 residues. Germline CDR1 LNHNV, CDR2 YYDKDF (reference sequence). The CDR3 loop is CATSRDSINTYTF. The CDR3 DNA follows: TGTGCCACCAGCAGAGATTCGATAAATACGTACACCTTC. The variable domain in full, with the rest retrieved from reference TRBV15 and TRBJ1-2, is DAMVIQNPRYQVTQFGKPVTLSCSQTLNHNVMYWYQQKSSQAPKLLFHYYDKDFNNEADTPDNFQSRRPNTSFCFLDIRSPGLGDTAMYLCATSRDSINTYTFGSGTRLTVV.

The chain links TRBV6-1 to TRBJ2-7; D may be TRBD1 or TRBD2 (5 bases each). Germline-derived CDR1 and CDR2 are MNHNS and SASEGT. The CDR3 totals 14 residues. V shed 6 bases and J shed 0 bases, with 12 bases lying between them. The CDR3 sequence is CASRRDVSSYEQYF. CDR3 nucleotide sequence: TGTGCCAGCAGGAGGGACGTTAGCTCCTACGAGCAGTACTTC.

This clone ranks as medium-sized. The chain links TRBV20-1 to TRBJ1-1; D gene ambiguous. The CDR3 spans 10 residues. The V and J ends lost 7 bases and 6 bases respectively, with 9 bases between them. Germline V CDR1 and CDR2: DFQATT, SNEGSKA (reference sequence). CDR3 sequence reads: CSGNYAEAFF. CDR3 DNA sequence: TGCAGTGGCAACTACGCTGAAGCTTTCTTT.

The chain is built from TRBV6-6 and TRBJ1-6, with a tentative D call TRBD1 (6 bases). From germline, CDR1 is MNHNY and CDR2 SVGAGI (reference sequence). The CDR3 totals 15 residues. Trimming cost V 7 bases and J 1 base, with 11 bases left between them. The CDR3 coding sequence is TGTGCCAGCACCTCGAGGGGGTCCTATAATTCACCCCTCCACTTT. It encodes CASTSRGSYNSPLHF.

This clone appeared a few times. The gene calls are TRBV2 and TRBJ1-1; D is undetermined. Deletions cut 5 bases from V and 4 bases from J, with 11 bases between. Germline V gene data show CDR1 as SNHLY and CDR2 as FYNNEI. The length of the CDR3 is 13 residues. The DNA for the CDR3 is TGTGCCAGCAGTCTGGTTGAAGGCACTGAAGCTTTCTTT. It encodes CASSLVEGTEAFF.

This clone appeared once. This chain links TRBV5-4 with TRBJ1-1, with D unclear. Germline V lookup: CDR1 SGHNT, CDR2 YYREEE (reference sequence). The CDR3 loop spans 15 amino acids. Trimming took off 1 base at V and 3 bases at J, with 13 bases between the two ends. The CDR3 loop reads CASSLSPLGYTEAFF. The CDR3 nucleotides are TGTGCCAGCAGCTTGTCACCTTTGGGGTACACTGAAGCTTTCTTT.

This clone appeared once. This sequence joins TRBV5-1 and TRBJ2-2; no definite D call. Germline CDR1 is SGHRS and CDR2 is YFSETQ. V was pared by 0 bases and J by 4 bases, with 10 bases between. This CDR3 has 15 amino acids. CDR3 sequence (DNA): TGCGCCAGCAGCTTGGCCGTGGGCCCCACCGGGGAGCTGTTTTTT. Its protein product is CASSLAVGPTGELFF.

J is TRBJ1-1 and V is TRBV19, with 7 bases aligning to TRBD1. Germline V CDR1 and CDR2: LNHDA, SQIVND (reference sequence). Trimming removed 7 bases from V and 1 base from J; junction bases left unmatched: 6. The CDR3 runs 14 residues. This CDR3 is CASTPGGANTEAFF. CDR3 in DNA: TGTGCCAGTACTCCAGGGGGAGCGAACACTGAAGCTTTCTTT. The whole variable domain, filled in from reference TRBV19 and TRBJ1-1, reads DGGITQSPKYLFRKEGQNVTLSCEQNLNHDAMYWYRQDPGQGLRLIYYSQIVNDFQKGDIAEGYSVSREKKESFPLTVTSAQKNPTAFYLCASTPGGANTEAFFGQGTRLTVV.

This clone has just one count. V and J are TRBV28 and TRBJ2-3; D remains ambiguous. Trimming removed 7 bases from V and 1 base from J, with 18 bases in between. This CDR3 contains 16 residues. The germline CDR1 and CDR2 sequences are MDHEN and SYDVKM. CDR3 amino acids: CASTTVWAVGTDTQYF. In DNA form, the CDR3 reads TGTGCCAGCACGACCGTTTGGGCGGTTGGCACAGATACGCAGTATTTT.

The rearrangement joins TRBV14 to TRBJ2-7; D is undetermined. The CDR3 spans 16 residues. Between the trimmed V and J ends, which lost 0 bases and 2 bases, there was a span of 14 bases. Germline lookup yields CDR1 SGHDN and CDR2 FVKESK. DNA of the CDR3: TGTGCCAGCAGCCAAGATGTTTGGGGAAATCCCTACGAGCAGTACTTC. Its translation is CASSQDVWGNPYEQYF.

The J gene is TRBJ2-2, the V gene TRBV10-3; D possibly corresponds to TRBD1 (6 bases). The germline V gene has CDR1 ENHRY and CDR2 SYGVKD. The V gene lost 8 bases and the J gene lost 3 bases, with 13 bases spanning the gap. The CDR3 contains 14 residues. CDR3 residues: CAISLGADTGELFF. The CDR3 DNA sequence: TGTGCCATCTCATTGGGGGCGGACACCGGGGAGCTGTTTTTT.

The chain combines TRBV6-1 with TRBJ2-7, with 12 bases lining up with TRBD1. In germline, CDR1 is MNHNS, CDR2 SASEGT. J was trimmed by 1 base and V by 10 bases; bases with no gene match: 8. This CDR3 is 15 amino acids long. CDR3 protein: CATGTGGTGSYEQYF. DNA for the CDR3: TGTGCCACCGGGACAGGGGGCACAGGGTCCTACGAGCAGTACTTC.

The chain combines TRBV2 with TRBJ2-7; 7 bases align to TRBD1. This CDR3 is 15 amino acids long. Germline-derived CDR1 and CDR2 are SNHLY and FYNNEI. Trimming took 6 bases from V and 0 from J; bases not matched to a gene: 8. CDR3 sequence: CASRTGQESSYEQYF. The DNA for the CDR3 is TGTGCCAGCAGAACAGGACAGGAAAGCTCCTACGAGCAGTACTTC.

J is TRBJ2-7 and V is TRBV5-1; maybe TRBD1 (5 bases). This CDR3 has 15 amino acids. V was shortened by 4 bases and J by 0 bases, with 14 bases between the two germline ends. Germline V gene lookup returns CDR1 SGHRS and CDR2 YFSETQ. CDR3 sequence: CASSTDTQSSYEQYF. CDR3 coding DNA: TGCGCCAGCAGCACGGACACCCAGAGCTCCTACGAGCAGTACTTC.

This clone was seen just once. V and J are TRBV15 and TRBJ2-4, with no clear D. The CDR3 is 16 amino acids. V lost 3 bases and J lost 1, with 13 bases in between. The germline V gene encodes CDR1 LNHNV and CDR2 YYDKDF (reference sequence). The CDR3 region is CATSSRQNRAKNIQYF. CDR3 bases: TGTGCCACCAGCAGCCGCCAGAATCGGGCCAAAAACATTCAGTACTTC. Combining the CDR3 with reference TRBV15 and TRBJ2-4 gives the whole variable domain DAMVIQNPRYQVTQFGKPVTLSCSQTLNHNVMYWYQQKSSQAPKLLFHYYDKDFNNEADTPDNFQSRRPNTSFCFLDIRSPGLGDTAMYLCATSSRQNRAKNIQYFGAGTRLSVL.

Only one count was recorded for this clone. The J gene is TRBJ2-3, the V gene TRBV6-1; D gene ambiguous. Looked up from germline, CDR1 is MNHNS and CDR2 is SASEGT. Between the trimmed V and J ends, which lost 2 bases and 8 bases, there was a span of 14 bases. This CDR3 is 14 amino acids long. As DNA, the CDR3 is TGTGCCAGCAGTGAAACTGAACTCAGTCGTACGCAGTATTTT. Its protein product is CASSETELSRTQYF.

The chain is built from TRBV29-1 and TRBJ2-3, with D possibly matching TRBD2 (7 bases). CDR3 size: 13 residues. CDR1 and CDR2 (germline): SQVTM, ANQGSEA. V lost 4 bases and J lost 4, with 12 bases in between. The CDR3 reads CSVGGGGPDTQYF. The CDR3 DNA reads TGCAGCGTTGGAGGGGGGGGCCCAGATACGCAGTATTTT.

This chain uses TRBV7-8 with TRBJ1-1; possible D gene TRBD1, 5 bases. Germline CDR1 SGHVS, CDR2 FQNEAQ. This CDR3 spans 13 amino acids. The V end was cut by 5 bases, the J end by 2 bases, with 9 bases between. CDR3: CASSRQQNTEAFF. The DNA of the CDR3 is TGTGCCAGCAGCAGACAGCAAAACACTGAAGCTTTCTTT.

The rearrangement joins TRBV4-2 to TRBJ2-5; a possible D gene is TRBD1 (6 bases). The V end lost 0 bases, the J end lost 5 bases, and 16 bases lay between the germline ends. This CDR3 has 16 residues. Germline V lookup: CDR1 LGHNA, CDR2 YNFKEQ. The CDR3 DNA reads TGTGCCAGCAGCCAAGAGGGGGCGACGGGCCGGGAGACCCAGTACTTC. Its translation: CASSQEGATGRETQYF.

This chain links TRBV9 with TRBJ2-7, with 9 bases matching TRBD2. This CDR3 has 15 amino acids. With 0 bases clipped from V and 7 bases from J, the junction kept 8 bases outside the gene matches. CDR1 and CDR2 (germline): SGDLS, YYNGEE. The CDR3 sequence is CASSVDLAGLGEQYF. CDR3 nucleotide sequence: TGTGCCAGCAGCGTAGATCTAGCGGGGCTGGGGGAGCAGTACTTC.

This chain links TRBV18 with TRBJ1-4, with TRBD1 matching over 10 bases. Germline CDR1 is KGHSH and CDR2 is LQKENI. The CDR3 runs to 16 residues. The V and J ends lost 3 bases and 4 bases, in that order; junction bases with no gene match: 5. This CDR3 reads CASSPDGTGVNEKLFF. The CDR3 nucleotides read TGTGCCAGCTCACCCGACGGGACAGGGGTTAATGAAAAACTGTTTTTT. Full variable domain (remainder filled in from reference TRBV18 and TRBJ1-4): NAGVMQNPRHLVRRRGQEARLRCSPMKGHSHVYWYRQLPEEGLKFMVYLQKENIIDESGMPKERFSAEFPKEGPSILRIQQVVRGDSAAYFCASSPDGTGVNEKLFFGSGTQLSVL.

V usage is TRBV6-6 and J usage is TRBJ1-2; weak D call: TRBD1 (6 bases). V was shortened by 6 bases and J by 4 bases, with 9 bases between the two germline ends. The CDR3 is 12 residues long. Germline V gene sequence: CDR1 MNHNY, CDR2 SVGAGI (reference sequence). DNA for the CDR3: TGTGCCAGCAGCCGGGACATCTATGGCTACACCTTC. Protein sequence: CASSRDIYGYTF.

In nucleotides, the CDR3 is TGTGCCAGCAGCTTGACAGCTCAAGAGACCCAGTACTTC. Translating gives CASSLTAQETQYF. V gene TRBV5-4 combines with J gene TRBJ2-5; D gene uncertain. Per the germline V gene, CDR1 is SGHNT and CDR2 is YYREEE (reference sequence). The CDR3 runs to 13 residues. V was cut by 1 base and J by 2 bases, with 6 bases left in between.

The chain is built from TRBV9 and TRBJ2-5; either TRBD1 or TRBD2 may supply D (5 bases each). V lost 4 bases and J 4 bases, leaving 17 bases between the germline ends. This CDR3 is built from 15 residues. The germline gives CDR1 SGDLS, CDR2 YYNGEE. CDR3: CASSPQDHRGETQYF. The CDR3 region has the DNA TGTGCCAGCAGCCCACAGGACCACCGGGGAGAGACCCAGTACTTC.

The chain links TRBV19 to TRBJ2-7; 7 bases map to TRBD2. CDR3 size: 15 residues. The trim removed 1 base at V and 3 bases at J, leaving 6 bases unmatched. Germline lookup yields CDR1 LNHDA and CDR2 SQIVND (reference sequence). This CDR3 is CASSIVALAGYEQYF. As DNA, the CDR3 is TGTGCCAGTAGTATAGTGGCGTTAGCGGGCTACGAGCAGTACTTC.

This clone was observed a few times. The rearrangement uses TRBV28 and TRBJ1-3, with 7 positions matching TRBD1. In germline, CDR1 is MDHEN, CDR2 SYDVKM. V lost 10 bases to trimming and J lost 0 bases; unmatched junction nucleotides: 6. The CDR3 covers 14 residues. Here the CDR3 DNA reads TGTGCCACGACAGGGACCTTCTCTGGAAACACCATATATTTT. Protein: CATTGTFSGNTIYF. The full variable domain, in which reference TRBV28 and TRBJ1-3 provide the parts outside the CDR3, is DVKVTQSSRYLVKRTGEKVFLECVQDMDHENMFWYRQDPGLGLRLIYFSYDVKMKEKGDIPEGYSVSREKKERFSLILESASTNQTSMYLCATTGTFSGNTIYFGEGSWLTVV.